This TCR beta chain was identified during a study of PD-1 blockade in classical Hodgkin lymphoma. Overall study: The study gave patients nivolumab 3 mg/kg intravenously every 2 weeks.

Produced via immunoSEQ multiplex PCR; TCRdb's table is partial and in-frame only. This table holds some 21,000 clones, 80% found once. Each patient's relapse followed autologous stem cell transplantation, and brentuximab vedotin exposure varied. Details on this clone: Its antigen is unknown.

Regarding the study as a whole: Relapsed/refractory patients reportedly had lower baseline diversity than newly diagnosed patients. Repertoire differences have undefined causes, possibly disease activity or prior therapy. Complete responders matched newly diagnosed patients in baseline diversity.

The germline CDR1 and CDR2 sequences are MNHEY and SVGAGI. V lost 0 bases and J lost 0, with 6 bases in between. The CDR3 is 16 residues long. This material consisted of peripheral blood mononuclear cells (PBMCs), taken before the second cycle of nivolumab. The receptor was derived from a human donor with classical Hodgkin lymphoma. The chain employs TRBV6-5 and TRBJ2-6, with D unresolved. CDR3 loop: CASSYSTSSGANVLTF. CDR3 in DNA: TGTGCCAGCAGTTACTCGACGAGCTCTGGGGCCAACGTCCTGACTTTC.